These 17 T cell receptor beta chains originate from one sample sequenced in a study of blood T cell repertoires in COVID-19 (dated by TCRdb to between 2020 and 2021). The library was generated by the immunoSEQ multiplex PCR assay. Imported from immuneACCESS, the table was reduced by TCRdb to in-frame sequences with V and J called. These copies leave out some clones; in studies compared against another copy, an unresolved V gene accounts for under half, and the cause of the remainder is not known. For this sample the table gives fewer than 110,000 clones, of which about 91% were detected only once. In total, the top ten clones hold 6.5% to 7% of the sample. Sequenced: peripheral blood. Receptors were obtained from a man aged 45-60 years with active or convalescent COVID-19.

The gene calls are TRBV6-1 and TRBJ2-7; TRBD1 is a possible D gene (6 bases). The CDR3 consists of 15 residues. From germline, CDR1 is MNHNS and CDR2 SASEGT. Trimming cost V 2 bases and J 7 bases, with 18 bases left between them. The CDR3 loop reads CASSEWQRGSGEQYF. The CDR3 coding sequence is TGTGCCAGCAGTGAATGGCAAAGGGGGTCGGGAGAGCAGTACTTC.

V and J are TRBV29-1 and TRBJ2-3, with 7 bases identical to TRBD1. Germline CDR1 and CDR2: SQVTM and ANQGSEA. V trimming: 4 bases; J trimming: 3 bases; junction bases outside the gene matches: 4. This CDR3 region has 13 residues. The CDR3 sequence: CSVAGTVTDTQYF. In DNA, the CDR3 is TGCAGCGTTGCCGGGACAGTGACAGATACGCAGTATTTT.

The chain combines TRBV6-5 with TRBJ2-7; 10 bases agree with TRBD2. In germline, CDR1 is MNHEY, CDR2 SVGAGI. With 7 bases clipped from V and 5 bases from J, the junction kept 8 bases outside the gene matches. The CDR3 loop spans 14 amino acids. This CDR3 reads CASMQTGTSDEQYF. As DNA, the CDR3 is TGTGCCAGCATGCAGACCGGGACTAGCGACGAGCAGTACTTC.

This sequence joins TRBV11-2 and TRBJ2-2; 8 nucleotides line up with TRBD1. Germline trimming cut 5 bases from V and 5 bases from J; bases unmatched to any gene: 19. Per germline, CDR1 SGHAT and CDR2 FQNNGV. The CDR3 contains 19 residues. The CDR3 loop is CASSRGTGSKGGGTGELFF. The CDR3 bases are TGTGCCAGCAGCCGTGGGACAGGCTCAAAGGGAGGTGGAACCGGGGAGCTGTTTTTT.

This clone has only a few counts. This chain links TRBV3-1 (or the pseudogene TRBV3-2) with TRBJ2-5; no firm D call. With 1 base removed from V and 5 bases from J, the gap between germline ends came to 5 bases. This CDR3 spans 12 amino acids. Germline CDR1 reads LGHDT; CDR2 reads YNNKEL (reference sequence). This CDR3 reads CASSQVRETQYF. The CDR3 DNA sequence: TGTGCCAGCAGCCAAGTTCGTGAGACCCAGTACTTC.

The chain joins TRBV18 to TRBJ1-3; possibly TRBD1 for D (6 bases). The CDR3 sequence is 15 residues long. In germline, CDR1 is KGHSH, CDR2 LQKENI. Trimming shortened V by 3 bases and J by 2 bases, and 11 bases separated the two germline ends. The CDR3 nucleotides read TGTGCCAGCTCACCTCAACGGACAGCTGGAAACACCATATATTTT. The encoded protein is CASSPQRTAGNTIYF.

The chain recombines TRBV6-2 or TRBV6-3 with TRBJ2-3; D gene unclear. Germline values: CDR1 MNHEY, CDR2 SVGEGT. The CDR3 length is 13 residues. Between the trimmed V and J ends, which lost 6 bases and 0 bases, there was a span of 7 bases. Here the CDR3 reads CASSLSSTDTQYF. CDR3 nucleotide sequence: TGTGCCAGCAGCCTTAGTAGCACAGATACGCAGTATTTT.

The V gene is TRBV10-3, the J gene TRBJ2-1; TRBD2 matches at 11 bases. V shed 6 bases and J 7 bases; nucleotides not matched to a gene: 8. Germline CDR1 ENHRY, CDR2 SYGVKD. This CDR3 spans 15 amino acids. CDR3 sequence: CAIRATSGSLNEQFF. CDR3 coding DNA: TGTGCCATCAGGGCTACTAGCGGGAGCTTGAATGAGCAGTTCTTC.

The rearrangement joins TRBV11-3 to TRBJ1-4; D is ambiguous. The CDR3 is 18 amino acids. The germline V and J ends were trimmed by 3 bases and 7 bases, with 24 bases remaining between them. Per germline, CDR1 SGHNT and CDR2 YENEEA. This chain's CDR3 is CASSFSPDAQATAEKLFF. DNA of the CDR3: TGTGCCAGCAGCTTCTCCCCCGACGCCCAGGCAACTGCTGAAAAACTGTTTTTT.

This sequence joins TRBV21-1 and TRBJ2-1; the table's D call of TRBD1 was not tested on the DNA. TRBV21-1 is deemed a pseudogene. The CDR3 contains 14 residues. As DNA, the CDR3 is TGTGCCAGCATCCCAGACAGCTCCTACAATGAGCAGTTCTTC. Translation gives CASIPDSSYNEQFF.

The CDR3 is CASSLDQGAGQPQHF. The CDR3 nucleotides are TGTGCCAGCAGCTTGGATCAGGGGGCGGGTCAGCCCCAGCATTTT. The V and J genes are TRBV5-6 and TRBJ1-5; TRBD1 matches at 8 bases. The junction had 5 bases not matched to a gene; V was cut back by 0 bases and J by 6 bases. The CDR3 is 15 amino acids. CDR1 and CDR2 (germline): SGHDT, YYEEEE.

The CDR3 loop reads CASTPGTGPYNSPLHF. The DNA for the CDR3 is TGTGCCAGCACCCCCGGGACAGGCCCCTATAATTCACCCCTCCACTTT. The chain uses TRBV7-8 and TRBJ1-6; TRBD1 matches 8 bases. Germline CDR1 SGHVS, CDR2 FQNEAQ. Trimming removed 7 bases from V and 2 bases from J; junction bases left unmatched: 7. This CDR3 has 16 residues.

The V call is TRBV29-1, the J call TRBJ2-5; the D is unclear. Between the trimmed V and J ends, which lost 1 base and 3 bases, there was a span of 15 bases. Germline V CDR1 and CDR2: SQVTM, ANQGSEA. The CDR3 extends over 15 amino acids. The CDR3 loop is CSVEVWAPSKETQYF. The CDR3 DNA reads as TGCAGCGTTGAAGTCTGGGCCCCTTCTAAAGAGACCCAGTACTTC.

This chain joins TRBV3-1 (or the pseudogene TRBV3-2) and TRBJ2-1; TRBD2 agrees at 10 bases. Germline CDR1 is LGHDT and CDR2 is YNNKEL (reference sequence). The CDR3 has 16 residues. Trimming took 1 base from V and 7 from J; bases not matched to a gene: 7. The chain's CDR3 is CASSQAGLAGENEQFF. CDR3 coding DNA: TGTGCCAGCAGCCAAGCTGGGCTAGCGGGAGAAAATGAGCAGTTCTTC.

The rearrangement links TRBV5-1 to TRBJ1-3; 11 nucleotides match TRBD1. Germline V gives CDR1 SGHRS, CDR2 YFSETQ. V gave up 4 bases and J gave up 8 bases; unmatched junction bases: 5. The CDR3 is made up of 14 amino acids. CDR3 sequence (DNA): TGCGCCAGCAGCCAGGACAGGGGGCTATACACCATATATTTT. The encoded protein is CASSQDRGLYTIYF.

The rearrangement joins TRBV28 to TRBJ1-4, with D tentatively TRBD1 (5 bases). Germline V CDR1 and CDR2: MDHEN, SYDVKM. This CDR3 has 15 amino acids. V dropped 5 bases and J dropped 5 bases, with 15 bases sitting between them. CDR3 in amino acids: CASSGGGAENEKLFF. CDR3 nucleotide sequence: TGTGCCAGCAGTGGAGGCGGGGCTGAGAATGAAAAACTGTTTTTT.

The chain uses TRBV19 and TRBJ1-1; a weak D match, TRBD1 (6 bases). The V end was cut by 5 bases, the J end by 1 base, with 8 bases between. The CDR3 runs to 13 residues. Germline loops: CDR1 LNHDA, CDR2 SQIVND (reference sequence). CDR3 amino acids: CASSPRGNTEAFF. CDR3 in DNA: TGTGCCAGTAGTCCCAGGGGGAACACTGAAGCTTTCTTT.